One and the same sample provided the 29 T cell receptor beta chains below, sequenced in a study of T-cell reconstitution after alpha-beta-depleted transplantation in children. Preparing the TCRbeta library involved the use of unique molecular identifiers. Each CDR3 protein is one row after TCRdb ran MiXCR on the PCR reads. Of some 290,000 distinct CDR3 sequences in the sample, approximately 9.8% were seen once. The source material was PBMCs from the stem cell graft donor, sampled from the stem cell graft. Source of these receptors: a human donor who donated a stem cell graft to a child with SCID.

The V and J genes are TRBV18 and TRBJ2-3; 12 positions match TRBD2. The CDR3 totals 17 residues. CDR1 is KGHSH and CDR2 is LQKENI in the germline V gene. The junction had 5 bases not matched to a gene; V was cut back by 4 bases and J by 0 bases. The CDR3 DNA follows: TGTGCCAGCTCACTGAGGACTAGCGGGACTAGCACAGATACGCAGTATTTT. Protein product: CASSLRTSGTSTDTQYF.

This clonotype was observed a handful of times. V usage is TRBV11-2 and J usage is TRBJ2-7, with TRBD2 as a possible D gene (7 bases). The ends were cut back, 1 base at V and 3 bases at J, with 19 bases in the middle. This CDR3 spans 17 amino acids. Per germline, CDR1 SGHAT and CDR2 FQNNGV. The CDR3 DNA is TGTGCCAGCAGCTTAGTGCCCCCGGGGGGCCCCTACTACGAGCAGTACTTC. This gives the protein CASSLVPPGGPYYEQYF.

The rearrangement joins TRBV3-1 to TRBJ2-3; tentatively, D is TRBD1 (6 bases). Deletions cut 11 bases from V and 3 bases from J, with 21 bases between. Germline V gene sequence: CDR1 LGHDT, CDR2 YNNKEL (reference sequence). The CDR3 contains 15 residues. The CDR3 bases are TGTGCCTGCTCCAAGCAGGTCACAGGGACAGATACGCAGTATTTT. Its protein product is CACSKQVTGTDTQYF.

In its sample, this clonotype was seen many times. The chain employs TRBV27 and TRBJ2-5; D may correspond to TRBD1 or TRBD2 (5 bases each). The CDR3 length is 15 residues. Germline V gives CDR1 MNHEY, CDR2 SMNVEV (reference sequence). Trimming took 3 bases from V and 5 from J, leaving 16 bases between them. For the CDR3, the DNA is TGTGCCAGCAGTTTGTCTGGATGGGGCGGGGAGACCCAGTACTTC. Translated: CASSLSGWGGETQYF.

A few counts support this clonotype. The chain links TRBV27 to TRBJ1-5; D not resolved. The V end lost 0 bases, the J end lost 5 bases, and 5 bases lay between the germline ends. Germline V CDR1 and CDR2: MNHEY, SMNVEV (reference sequence). CDR3 length: 13 residues. For the CDR3, the DNA is TGTGCCAGCAGTTTATCGGCACATCAGCCCCAGCATTTT. Translated: CASSLSAHQPQHF.

This chain links TRBV5-4 with TRBJ2-2, with a possible D match to TRBD2 (7 bases). Germline CDR1 SGHNT, CDR2 YYREEE (reference sequence). The CDR3 sequence is 16 residues long. Trimming took 1 base from V and 4 from J, leaving 14 bases between them. The CDR3 region is CASSLPGGRGTGELFF. The CDR3 DNA follows: TGTGCCAGCAGCTTGCCCGGGGGGCGAGGCACCGGGGAGCTGTTTTTT. Supplemented by reference TRBV5-4 and TRBJ2-2, the full variable domain reads ETGVTQSPTHLIKTRGQQVTLRCSSQSGHNTVSWYQQALGQGPQFIFQYYREEENGRGNFPPRFSGLQFPNYSSELNVNALELDDSALYLCASSLPGGRGTGELFFGEGSRLTVL.

This clonotype has only a few counts. This chain links TRBV27 with TRBJ1-3; no clear D. The V end lost 5 bases, the J end lost 0 bases, and 8 bases lay between the germline ends. The CDR3 consists of 14 residues. Germline CDR1 and CDR2: MNHEY and SMNVEV (reference sequence). This chain's CDR3 is CASSGPGSGNTIYF. The DNA of the CDR3 is TGTGCCAGCAGTGGGCCAGGCTCTGGAAACACCATATATTTT.

This clonotype was recorded many times. V gene TRBV4-1 combines with J gene TRBJ2-2; D uncertain. The CDR3 extends over 13 amino acids. V was shortened by 0 bases and J by 6 bases, with 5 bases between the two germline ends. Germline V gives CDR1 MGHRA, CDR2 YSYEKL. CDR3 amino acids: CASSQDRAGELFF. The CDR3 coding sequence is TGCGCCAGCAGCCAAGATCGGGCCGGGGAGCTGTTTTTT.

The rearrangement uses TRBV10-3 and TRBJ2-2; 8 positions agree with TRBD1. J was trimmed by 1 base and V by 7 bases; bases with no gene match: 5. CDR3 length equals 15 residues. Germline V gene sequence: CDR1 ENHRY, CDR2 SYGVKD. CDR3 sequence: CAITPGTGNTGELFF. Here the CDR3 DNA reads TGTGCCATCACCCCCGGGACAGGGAACACCGGGGAGCTGTTTTTT.

This clonotype was recorded a few times. V usage is TRBV5-1 and J usage is TRBJ2-7, with D perhaps matching TRBD1 or TRBD2 (5 bases each). V lost 0 bases and J 4 bases, leaving 17 bases between the germline ends. The CDR3 runs to 16 residues. Germline V lookup: CDR1 SGHRS, CDR2 YFSETQ. The CDR3 is CASSLEVGRERYEQYF. The CDR3 DNA follows: TGCGCCAGCAGCTTGGAAGTCGGCAGGGAGAGATACGAGCAGTACTTC.

This clonotype came up a few times. The chain recombines TRBV7-9 with TRBJ2-1; 8 positions match TRBD2. Germline CDR1 SEHNR, CDR2 FQNEAQ (reference sequence). This CDR3 has 17 amino acids. V dropped 4 bases and J dropped 0; count of bases not matched to a gene: 8. The CDR3 sequence: CASSSGRGGPSYNEQFF. The CDR3 DNA is TGTGCCAGCAGCTCCGGCCGGGGGGGCCCCTCCTACAATGAGCAGTTCTTC.

This clonotype turned up a few times. The chain couples TRBV7-9 to TRBJ2-5; D unresolved. V shed 10 bases and J shed 1 base, with 16 bases lying between them. This CDR3 has 14 residues. Germline loops: CDR1 SEHNR, CDR2 FQNEAQ (reference sequence). The DNA for the CDR3 is TGTGCCATTCCCCTCGAGGCTTTCCAAGAGACCCAGTACTTC. Translated, it gives CAIPLEAFQETQYF.

This rearrangement joins TRBV7-2 to TRBJ2-1, with unresolved D. The germline V and J ends were trimmed by 0 bases and 5 bases, with 17 bases remaining between them. The CDR3 length is 17 residues. Germline CDR1 SGHTA, CDR2 FQGNSA. CDR3 sequence: CASSLAYSGVGNNEQFF. DNA of the CDR3: TGTGCCAGCAGCTTAGCCTACTCTGGGGTGGGGAACAATGAGCAGTTCTTC.

The V call is TRBV15, the J call TRBJ2-1, with D perhaps TRBD1 or TRBD2 (5 bases each). The CDR3 runs 17 residues. Between the trimmed V and J ends, which lost 0 bases and 9 bases, there was a span of 21 bases. CDR1 is LNHNV and CDR2 is YYDKDF in the germline V gene (reference sequence). CDR3 nucleotides: TGTGCCACCAGCAGAGATGTGGCGGCGGTGGGGGTCGGTGAGCAGTTCTTC. As protein: CATSRDVAAVGVGEQFF.

This clonotype was detected ten times or more. The chain carries TRBV7-7 and TRBJ2-2; D tentatively fits TRBD1 or TRBD2 (5 bases each). The germline V and J ends were trimmed by 5 bases and 5 bases, with 15 bases remaining between them. CDR3 length: 15 residues. Germline-derived CDR1 and CDR2 are SSHAT and FNYEAQ (reference sequence). In DNA, the CDR3 is TGTGCCAGCAGCCAAGGGGACGGACGGACCGGGGAGCTGTTTTTT. As protein: CASSQGDGRTGELFF.

This clonotype was seen only a few times. The rearrangement joins TRBV12-3 or TRBV12-4 to TRBJ2-2; a possible D gene is TRBD2 (6 bases). This CDR3 has 15 amino acids. The V end was cut by 7 bases, the J end by 5 bases, with 17 bases between. As DNA, the CDR3 is TGTGCCAGCACCTTGACGGGGGTGAAGACCGGGGAGCTGTTTTTT. It is translated as CASTLTGVKTGELFF.

This clonotype was observed a single time. A read error may produce the germline difference seen at one junction end. V usage is TRBV3-1 and J usage is TRBJ2-3, with TRBD1 as a possible D gene (6 bases). CDR3 size: 15 residues. Germline CDR1 is LGHDT and CDR2 is YNNKEL (reference sequence). CDR3 sequence reads: CASTQLVPGTHTQYF. For the CDR3, the DNA is TGTGCCAGCACCCAACTGGTGCCAGGGACACATACGCAGTATTTT.

This clonotype came up a few times. The chain employs TRBV20-1 and TRBJ2-5; weak D call: TRBD2 (6 bases). CDR3 size: 14 residues. V lost 1 base and J lost 4, with 13 bases in between. Germline V gene lookup returns CDR1 DFQATT and CDR2 SNEGSKA (reference sequence). CDR3 residues: CSARGLAQPETQYF. The CDR3, as DNA: TGCAGTGCTAGAGGCCTAGCGCAACCAGAGACCCAGTACTTC.

This clonotype was detected many times. The chain carries TRBV12-3 or TRBV12-4 and TRBJ2-7; TRBD1 might be the D (5 bases). With 6 bases removed from V and 0 bases from J, the gap between germline ends came to 12 bases. The CDR3 length is 14 residues. The CDR3 DNA reads TGTGCCAGCAGGGGCGACAGTTCCTCCTACGAGCAGTACTTC. The encoded protein is CASRGDSSSYEQYF.

V and J are TRBV20-1 and TRBJ2-1; 7 bases are shared with TRBD2. After removal of 0 bases from V and 0 bases from J, the junction contained 5 bases not matched to a gene. There are 16 residues in the CDR3. Germline V gene sequence: CDR1 DFQATT, CDR2 SNEGSKA (reference sequence). In DNA, the CDR3 is TGCAGTGCTAGAGAGCGCGGGGGAGACTCCTACAATGAGCAGTTCTTC. Its protein product is CSARERGGDSYNEQFF.

This clonotype was seen a few times. The rearrangement uses TRBV3-1 and TRBJ1-1; D remains ambiguous. Germline V gene data show CDR1 as LGHDT and CDR2 as YNNKEL (reference sequence). The CDR3 is 12 amino acids. V lost 0 bases and J 10 bases, leaving 9 bases between the germline ends. CDR3 amino acids: CASSQEGSRAFF. The CDR3 DNA follows: TGTGCCAGCAGCCAAGAGGGTTCTAGAGCTTTCTTT.

This clonotype was counted between two and nine times. The chain links TRBV5-5 to TRBJ2-7; D remains ambiguous. Trimming left V 2 bases short and J 1 base short, with 10 bases between. Germline V gene lookup returns CDR1 SGHKS and CDR2 YYEKEE (reference sequence). CDR3 length: 14 amino acids. The CDR3 sequence is CASSLPHKSYEQYF. CDR3 bases: TGTGCCAGCAGCTTACCTCATAAGTCCTACGAGCAGTACTTC.

The chain combines TRBV7-6 with TRBJ2-7; 10 nucleotides align to TRBD2. This CDR3 is built from 16 residues. The germline V gene encodes CDR1 SGHVS and CDR2 FNYEAQ. V lost 5 bases and J lost 6; bases outside the gene matches: 13. CDR3 sequence (DNA): TGTGCCAGCAGCGCCGGGACTAGCGTTACCATCCTCGAGCAGTACTTC. Protein: CASSAGTSVTILEQYF.

Here the CDR3 DNA reads TGTGCCAGCAGTTTTAACAGGGGATCGGACGAGCAGTACTTC. Its protein product is CASSFNRGSDEQYF. This chain links TRBV27 with TRBJ2-7; 7 bases map to TRBD1. V lost 3 bases, J lost 5 bases, and 7 bases stayed unmatched. The CDR3 is made up of 14 amino acids. Germline loops: CDR1 MNHEY, CDR2 SMNVEV (reference sequence).

This clonotype was counted only a few times. This sequence joins TRBV3-1 and TRBJ1-1; 11 bases align to TRBD1. Losses at the gene ends were 6 bases for V and 4 bases for J; bases not matched to a gene: 4. The CDR3 totals 14 residues. Germline V gives CDR1 LGHDT, CDR2 YNNKEL (reference sequence). As DNA, the CDR3 is TGTGCCAGCAGGGCGGACAGGGGGCTCACTGAAGCTTTCTTT. It yields the protein CASRADRGLTEAFF. Full variable domain (outside the CDR3, taken from reference TRBV3-1 and TRBJ1-1): DTAVSQTPKYLVTQMGNDKSIKCEQNLGHDTMYWYKQDSKKFLKIMFSYNNKELIINETVPNRFSPKSPDKAHLNLHINSLELGDSAVYFCASRADRGLTEAFFGQGTRLTVV.

This chain uses TRBV29-1 with TRBJ2-5; D is tentatively TRBD1 or TRBD2 (6 bases each). The germline V and J ends were trimmed by 7 bases and 5 bases, with 14 bases remaining between them. The CDR3 covers 12 residues. Germline CDR1 is SQVTM and CDR2 is ANQGSEA. As DNA, the CDR3 is TGCAGCGCGAGGGGGGTAGAGGAGACCCAGTACTTC. Translating it yields CSARGVEETQYF.

This clonotype appeared many times. The chain employs TRBV27 and TRBJ2-7; 9 nucleotides align to TRBD1. CDR1 MNHEY and CDR2 SMNVEV come from the germline V gene (reference sequence). V shed 6 bases, J shed 2 bases, and the junction held 2 bases outside the gene matches. The CDR3 runs 13 residues. The CDR3 DNA reads TGTGCCAGCAGGGGGACAGGGACCTACGAGCAGTACTTC. Protein product: CASRGTGTYEQYF.

A few counts support this clonotype. J is TRBJ2-2 and V is TRBV6-1; D is perhaps TRBD1 or TRBD2 (6 bases each). Germline V gives CDR1 MNHNS, CDR2 SASEGT. The CDR3 has 14 amino acids. The V end was cut by 5 bases, the J end by 6 bases, with 13 bases between. In DNA, the CDR3 is TGTGCCAGCAGTCAACGGGGGCCGGCCGGGGAGCTGTTTTTT. Its protein is CASSQRGPAGELFF.

This chain links TRBV1 with TRBJ2-1; the table's D call TRBD2 went unverified against the DNA. TRBV1 is classified as a pseudogene. The CDR3 length is 11 residues. The DNA for the CDR3 is TGTAGAGCGGCGTCCTACAATGAGCAGTTCTTC. As protein: CRAASYNEQFF.